The 5 T cell receptor beta chains presented below share a single source sample, sequenced in a study of cytomegalovirus exposure and HLA in healthy donors. It was with 60 Vbeta and 13 Jbeta primers that the PCR ran. Assay: immunoSEQ multiplex PCR; the TCRdb copy retains only in-frame clones and omits some. The profile shows some 69,000 clones, around 70% of them singletons. Sequencing input: PBMCs. Receptor source: a male donor in good health and CMV-seropositive.

The chain uses TRBV6-7 and TRBJ1-1; possibly TRBD1 for D (5 bases). TRBV6-7 is filed as an ORF, its function uncertain. Trimming stripped 9 bases from V and 3 bases from J, with 14 bases between. The CDR3 spans 13 residues. This CDR3 is CAREGPMDTEAFF. CDR3 nucleotide sequence: TGTGCCAGGGAGGGACCGATGGACACTGAAGCTTTCTTT.

This clone appeared a few times. V usage is TRBV2 and J usage is TRBJ2-7; the D gene is possibly TRBD2 (6 bases). From germline, CDR1 is SNHLY and CDR2 FYNNEI. The CDR3 consists of 14 residues. The V end was cut by 9 bases, the J end by 0 bases, with 15 bases between. The CDR3 DNA reads TGTGCCAGTCATCCGGGAGCCAACTCCTACGAGCAGTACTTC. As protein: CASHPGANSYEQYF.

In this sample, this clone turned up a few times. One junction end does not reproduce the germline sequence, and a read error may be involved. The chain links TRBV7-9 to TRBJ1-1, with 8 bases lining up with TRBD1. Germline CDR1 is SEHNR and CDR2 is FQNEAQ (reference sequence). This CDR3 is built from 12 residues. CDR3 in amino acids: CSSSYQGAGAFF. The CDR3, as DNA: TGTTCCAGCAGCTATCAGGGGGCCGGAGCTTTCTTT.

A word on this clone: This likely comes from a read error, as the CDR3 has no conserved phenylalanine or tryptophan at its end. The chain is built from TRBV13 and TRBJ2-7; 7 bases fit TRBD2. CDR1 is PRHDT, CDR2 FYEKMQ, per germline (reference sequence). CDR3 length equals 15 residues. Trimming removed 1 base from V and 2 bases from J; junction bases left unmatched: 5. The CDR3 loop reads CASSLDRTRTYEQYL. For the CDR3, the DNA is TGTGCCAGCAGCTTAGATCGGACTAGAACCTACGAGCAGTACCTC.

The V and J genes are TRBV19 and TRBJ2-7, with 8 bases that match TRBD1. The V and J ends lost 8 bases and 3 bases, in that order; junction bases with no gene match: 3. The CDR3 length is 12 residues. The germline V gene has CDR1 LNHDA and CDR2 SQIVND (reference sequence). DNA for the CDR3: TGTGCCAGTCGAGGACAGGGCTACGAGCAGTACTTC. Translation gives CASRGQGYEQYF. The full variable domain, its missing parts supplied by reference TRBV19 and TRBJ2-7, is DGGITQSPKYLFRKEGQNVTLSCEQNLNHDAMYWYRQDPGQGLRLIYYSQIVNDFQKGDIAEGYSVSREKKESFPLTVTSAQKNPTAFYLCASRGQGYEQYFGPGTRLTVT.